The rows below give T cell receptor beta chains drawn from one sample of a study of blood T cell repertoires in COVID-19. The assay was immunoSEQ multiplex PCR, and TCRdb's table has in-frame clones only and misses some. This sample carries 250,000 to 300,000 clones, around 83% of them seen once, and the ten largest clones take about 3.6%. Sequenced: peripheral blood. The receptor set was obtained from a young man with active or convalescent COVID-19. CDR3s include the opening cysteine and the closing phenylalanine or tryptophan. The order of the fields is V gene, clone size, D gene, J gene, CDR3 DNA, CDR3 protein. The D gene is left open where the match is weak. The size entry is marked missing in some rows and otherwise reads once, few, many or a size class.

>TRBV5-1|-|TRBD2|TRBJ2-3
TGCGCCAGAGATAGCGGGATCACAGATACGCAGTATTTT
CARDSGITDTQYF
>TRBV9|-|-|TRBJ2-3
TGTGCCAGCAGCGTAGCTACGAGGGTCCAGGATACGCAGTATTTT
CASSVATRVQDTQYF
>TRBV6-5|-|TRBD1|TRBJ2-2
TGTGCCAGCAGCCCCCAGACAGGGATTAGCGGGGAGCTGTTTTTT
CASSPQTGISGELFF
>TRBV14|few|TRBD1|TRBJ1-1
TGTGCCAGCAGCCGGACAGGGGGACGAGCTGAAGCTTTCTTT
CASSRTGGRAEAFF
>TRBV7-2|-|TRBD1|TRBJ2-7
TGTGCCAGCAGCTTAGGGGGACAGCCCGCCTACGAGCAGTACTTC
CASSLGGQPAYEQYF
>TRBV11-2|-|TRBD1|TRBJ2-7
TGTGCCAGCAGCCGGACAGGCCACGAGCAGTACTTC
CASSRTGHEQYF
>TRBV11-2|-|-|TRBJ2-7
TGTGCCAGCAGCCCCGCAGGGAATCCCGAGCAGTACTTC
CASSPAGNPEQYF
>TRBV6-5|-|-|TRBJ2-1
TGTGCCAGTACGGGACTTAGCTCCTACAATGAGCAGTTCTTC
CASTGLSSYNEQFF
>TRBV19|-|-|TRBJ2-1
TGTGCCAGTAGGATAGCAGTAAGCAATGAGCAGTTCTTC
CASRIAVSNEQFF
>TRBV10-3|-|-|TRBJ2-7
TGTGCCATCAGTGAGCCCGACAGATATTCCTACGAGCAGTACTTC
CAISEPDRYSYEQYF
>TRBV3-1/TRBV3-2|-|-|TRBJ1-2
TGTGCCAGCAGCCAAGATCGACGAGGTATCTATGGCTACACCTTC
CASSQDRRGIYGYTF
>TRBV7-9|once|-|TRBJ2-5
TGTGCCAGCAGCGGCGCGAGGGCTACAGAGACCCAGTACTTC
CASSGARATETQYF
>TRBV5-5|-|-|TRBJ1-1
TGTGCCAGCAGCTTTCAAGCGGGAATGAACACTGAAGCTTTCTTT
CASSFQAGMNTEAFF
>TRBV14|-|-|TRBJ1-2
TGTGCCAGCAGCCCTGCTATGGACTATGGCTACACCTTC
CASSPAMDYGYTF
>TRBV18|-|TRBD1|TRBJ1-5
TGTGCCAGCTCACCTGACAGGGGTCTGCATTTT
CASSPDRGLHF
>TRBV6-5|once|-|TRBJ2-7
TGTGCCAGCAGGAACGGGTACGAGCAGTACTTC
CASRNGYEQYF
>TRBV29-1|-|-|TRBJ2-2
TGCAGCGTTGATGTAACCGGGGAGCTGTTTTTT
CSVDVTGELFF
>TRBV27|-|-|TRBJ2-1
TGTGCCAGCACCCACGATGCGGGACGAGACAATGAGCAGTTCTTC
CASTHDAGRDNEQFF
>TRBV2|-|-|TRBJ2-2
TGTGCCAGCAGAGAGATGAACGCGAACACCGGGGAGCTGTTTTTT
CASREMNANTGELFF
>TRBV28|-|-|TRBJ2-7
TGTGCCGTCAGGTCCTCCTACGAGCAGTACTTC
CAVRSSYEQYF
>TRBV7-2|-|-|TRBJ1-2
TGTGCCAGCAGCTTCGAGGTTTCTTATGGCTACACCTTC
CASSFEVSYGYTF
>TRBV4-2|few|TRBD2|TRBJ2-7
TGTGCCAGCAGCCGCCGACTAGCGGGTGTCTACGAGCAGTACTTC
CASSRRLAGVYEQYF